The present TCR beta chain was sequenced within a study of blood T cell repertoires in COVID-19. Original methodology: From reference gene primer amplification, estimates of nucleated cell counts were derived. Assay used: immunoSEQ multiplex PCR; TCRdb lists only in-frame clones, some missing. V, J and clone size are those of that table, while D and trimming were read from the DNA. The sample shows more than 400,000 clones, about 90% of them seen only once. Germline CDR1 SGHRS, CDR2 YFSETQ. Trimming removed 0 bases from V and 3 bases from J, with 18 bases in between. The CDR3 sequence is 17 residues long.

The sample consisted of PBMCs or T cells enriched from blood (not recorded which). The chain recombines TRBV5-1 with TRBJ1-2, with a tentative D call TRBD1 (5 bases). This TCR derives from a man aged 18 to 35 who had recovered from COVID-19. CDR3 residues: CASSLDVRGRSHYGYTF. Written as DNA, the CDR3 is TGCGCCAGCAGCTTGGATGTTAGGGGCAGGTCGCACTATGGCTACACCTTC.